The clone carrying this T cell receptor beta chain was detected a few times. Germline V gives CDR1 SEHNR, CDR2 FQNEAQ (reference sequence). The length of the CDR3 is 14 residues. V lost 5 bases, J lost 4 bases, and 5 bases stayed unmatched. This specimen comes from a study of OX40 agonist ivuxolimab in advanced cancers. Overall study: It was permissible to have had prior anti-PD-1, anti-PD-L1 or anti-CTLA-4 therapy, and around 41% had some.

Using immunoSEQ multiplex PCR, the repertoire was profiled, and TCRdb retains in-frame clones only, with some absent. The sample includes 60,000 or so clones, 84% seen only once; the top ten take around 4.5%. The TCR comes from an adult with an advanced solid tumor such as melanoma, head and neck, liver or kidney cancer. The gene calls are TRBV7-9 and TRBJ2-5; the match to TRBD1 covers 9 bases. The material was CD4+ or CD8+ T cells sorted from blood, obtained in a trial of the OX40 agonist ivuxolimab. CDR3 nucleotide sequence: TGTGCCAGCAGCATGGGACAGGGCCGAGAGACCCAGTACTTC. Protein: CASSMGQGRETQYF.